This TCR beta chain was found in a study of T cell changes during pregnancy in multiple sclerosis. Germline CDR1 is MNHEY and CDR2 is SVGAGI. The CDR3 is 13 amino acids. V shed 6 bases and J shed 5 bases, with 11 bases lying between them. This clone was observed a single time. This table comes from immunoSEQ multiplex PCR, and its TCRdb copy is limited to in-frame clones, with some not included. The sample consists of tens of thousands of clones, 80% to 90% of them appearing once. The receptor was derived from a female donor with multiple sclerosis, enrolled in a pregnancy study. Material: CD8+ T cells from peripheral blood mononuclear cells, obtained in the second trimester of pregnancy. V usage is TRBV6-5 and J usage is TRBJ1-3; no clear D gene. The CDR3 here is CASSSDARNTIYF. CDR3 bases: TGTGCCAGCAGCTCCGATGCGAGAAACACCATATATTTT.